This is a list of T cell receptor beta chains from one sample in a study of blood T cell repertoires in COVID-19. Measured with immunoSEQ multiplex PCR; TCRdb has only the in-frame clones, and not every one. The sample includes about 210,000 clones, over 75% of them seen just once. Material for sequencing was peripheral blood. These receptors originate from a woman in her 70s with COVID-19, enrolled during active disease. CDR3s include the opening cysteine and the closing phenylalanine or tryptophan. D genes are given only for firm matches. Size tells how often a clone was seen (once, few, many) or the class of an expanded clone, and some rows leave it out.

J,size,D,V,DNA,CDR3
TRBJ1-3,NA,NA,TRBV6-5,TGTGCCAGCAGCAGGGCCGGGGGAAACACCATATATTTT,CASSRAGGNTIYF
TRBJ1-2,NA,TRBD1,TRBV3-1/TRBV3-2,TGTGCCAGCAGCCGCGACAGGGGGCATGGCTACACCTTC,CASSRDRGHGYTF
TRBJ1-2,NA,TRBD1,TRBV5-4,TGTGCCAGCAGCGTACCGGGACAGACAAACTATGGCTACACCTTC,CASSVPGQTNYGYTF
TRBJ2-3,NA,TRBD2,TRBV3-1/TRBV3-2,TGTGCCAGCAGACCGAGCGGGAGACTGACAGATACGCAGTATTTT,CASRPSGRLTDTQYF
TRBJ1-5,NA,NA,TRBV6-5,TGTGCCAGCAGTTACTCGCGGGTGGGCAATCAGCCCCAGCATTTT,CASSYSRVGNQPQHF
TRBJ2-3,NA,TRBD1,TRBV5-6,TGTGCCAGCAGCCGACGGGGGACAGGGGGCACAGATACGCAGTATTTT,CASSRRGTGGTDTQYF
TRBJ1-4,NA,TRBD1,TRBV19,TGTGCCAGTAGTCCCTCCGGGACAGGGAACGAAAAACTGTTTTTT,CASSPSGTGNEKLFF
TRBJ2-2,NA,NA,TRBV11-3,TGTGCCAGCAGTTCGGGGGTAGGGCGATGGAACACCGGGGAGCTGTTTTTT,CASSSGVGRWNTGELFF
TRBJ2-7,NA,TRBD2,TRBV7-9,TGTGCCAGCAGCTTAGAACTAGCGGGGGGGCCAGAGCAGTACTTC,CASSLELAGGPEQYF
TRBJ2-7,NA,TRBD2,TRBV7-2,TGTGCCAGCAGCTTCCTAGCGGGTATATCCTACGAGCAGTACTTC,CASSFLAGISYEQYF
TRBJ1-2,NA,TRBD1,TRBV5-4,TGTGCCAGCAGCTTCGCCGGGACAGGGGGCATGGGCTACACCTTC,CASSFAGTGGMGYTF
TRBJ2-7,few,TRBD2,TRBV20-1,TGCAGTGCTAGTCGGGGACTAGCGGGGTTCGACGAGCAGTACTTC,CSASRGLAGFDEQYF
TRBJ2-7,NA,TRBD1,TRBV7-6,TGTGCCAGCAGCCCGGCTGGGACAGGGCACTACGAGCAGTACTTC,CASSPAGTGHYEQYF
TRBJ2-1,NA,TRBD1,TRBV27,TGTGCCAGCAGCAGCAGGGGGCGATCCTACAATGAGCAGTTCTTC,CASSSRGRSYNEQFF
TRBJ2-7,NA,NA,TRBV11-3,TGTGCCAGCAGCCAACCTATTGGGACTTCCTACGAGCAGTACTTC,CASSQPIGTSYEQYF
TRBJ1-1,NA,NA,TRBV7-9,TGTGCCAGCAGCTTGGGACTATCAGGCACTGAAGCTTTCTTT,CASSLGLSGTEAFF
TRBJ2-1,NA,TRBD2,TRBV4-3,TGCGCCAGCAGCCAAGATTTGGGGCTAGCGGGAGGGAATGAGCAGTTCTTC,CASSQDLGLAGGNEQFF
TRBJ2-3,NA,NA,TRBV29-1,TGCAGCGTTGAAAAGACCGGGACTAGCACAGATACGCAGTATTTT,CSVEKTGTSTDTQYF
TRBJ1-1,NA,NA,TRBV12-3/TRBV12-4,TGTGCCAGCATGCGGACACGGAACACTGAAGCTTTCTTT,CASMRTRNTEAFF
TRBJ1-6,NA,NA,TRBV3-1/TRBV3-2,TGTGCCAGCAGCCCGACCTCGGTCAGGAATTCACCCCTCCACTTT,CASSPTSVRNSPLHF
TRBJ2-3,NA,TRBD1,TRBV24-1,TGTGCCACCAGTGATCCCCGGGCCGGGACAGTTAATCGTGATACGCAGTATTTT,CATSDPRAGTVNRDTQYF
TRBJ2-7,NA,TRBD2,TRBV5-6,TGTGCCAGCAGCCTTTTACTAGCGGGAGAAACCTACGAGCAGTACTTC,CASSLLLAGETYEQYF
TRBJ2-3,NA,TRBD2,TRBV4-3,TGCGCCAGCAGCCGAGGAACCTTGGCCAGCGGGGCCACAGATACGCAGTATTTT,CASSRGTLASGATDTQYF
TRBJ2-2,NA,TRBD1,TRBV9,TGTGCCAGCAGCATTTGGGACAGGGCAGGCGGGGAGCTGTTTTTT,CASSIWDRAGGELFF
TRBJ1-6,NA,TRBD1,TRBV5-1,TGCGCCAGCAGCTCGGCGGTAGGGGGACAGGGGGATTCACCCCTCCACTTT,CASSSAVGGQGDSPLHF
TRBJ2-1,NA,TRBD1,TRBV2,TGTGCCAGCAAGGGACAGGGAGTTCTCAATGAGCAGTTCTTC,CASKGQGVLNEQFF
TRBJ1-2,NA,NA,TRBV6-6,TGTGCCAGCAGTTACCTCGGGGGACCCTCTTTCTATGGCTACACCTTC,CASSYLGGPSFYGYTF
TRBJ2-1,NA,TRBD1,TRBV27,TGTGCCAGCAGTGAACGGGACAGGGTTCCCTACAATGAGCAGTTCTTC,CASSERDRVPYNEQFF
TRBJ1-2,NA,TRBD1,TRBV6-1,TGTGCCAGTATCCGGGACAGGGGAATCGGCTACACCTTC,CASIRDRGIGYTF